Listed below are T cell receptor beta chains from one sample, sequenced in a study of blood T cell repertoires in COVID-19. Repertoires were generated with immunoSEQ multiplex PCR, while TCRdb's copy carries only in-frame clones and drops some. The profile shows 140,000 to 150,000 clones, approximately 82% of them singletons. The specimen sequenced was peripheral blood. The source of these receptors is a human donor with acute or convalescent COVID-19. The donor label of this sample is uncertain. Each CDR3 is given with its conserved first and last residue. The D gene is left open where the match is weak. Size values are once, few and many counts, or a class for expanded clones, and some rows have none.

j_call | clone_size | d_call | v_call | cdr3_nt | cdr3_aa
TRBJ2-7 | - | - | TRBV5-1 | TGCGCCAGCAGCGGGGACACCGAGGAGGAGCAGTACTTC | CASSGDTEEEQYF
TRBJ2-2 | - | TRBD1 | TRBV5-4 | TGTGCCAGCAGCTTGGCCCCGGGACAGGGGGCATATACCGGGGAGCTGTTTTTT | CASSLAPGQGAYTGELFF
TRBJ1-5 | once | - | TRBV2 | TGTGCCAGCAGTGGACAGGCTAATCAGCCCCAGCATTTT | CASSGQANQPQHF
TRBJ1-4 | - | - | TRBV2 | TGTGCCAGCAGTCGGGACTCGTTTGCAACTAATGAAAAACTGTTTTTT | CASSRDSFATNEKLFF
TRBJ1-1 | - | - | TRBV11-2 | TGTGCCAGCAGCCTCAAGGGTACAGCACAGGCCTGGCTGAACACTGAAGCTTTCTTT | CASSLKGTAQAWLNTEAFF
TRBJ1-2 | - | - | TRBV18 | TGTGCCAGCTCACCAGCAGGGGTCGGCTATGGCTACACCTTC | CASSPAGVGYGYTF
TRBJ2-6 | - | - | TRBV19 | TGTGCCAGTAGTATAGAATCAGGGGCAATGGGGGCCAACGTCCTGACTTTC | CASSIESGAMGANVLTF
TRBJ2-1 | few | - | TRBV10-2 | TGCGCCAGCAAATACGGGGGATACAATGAGCAGTTCTTC | CASKYGGYNEQFF
TRBJ2-2 | - | TRBD1 | TRBV7-6 | TGTGCCAGCAGCTTAGCGGTCCCAGGGGGAAGCACCGGGGAGCTGTTTTTT | CASSLAVPGGSTGELFF
TRBJ1-2 | - | - | TRBV11-1 | TGTGCCAGCAGCTTAGGAGGTGGATCGGACTATGGCTACACCTTC | CASSLGGGSDYGYTF
TRBJ1-3 | - | - | TRBV7-3 | TGTGCCAGCAGCTTATCTGGGCCCAACTCTGGAAACACCATATATTTT | CASSLSGPNSGNTIYF
TRBJ1-3 | many | TRBD1 | TRBV3-1/TRBV3-2 | TGTGCCAGCAGCCACGGGACAGGTCATGGAAACACCATATATTTT | CASSHGTGHGNTIYF
TRBJ1-3 | - | - | TRBV18 | TGTGCCAGCTCACCAAGCAGGGGTTCTGGAAACACCATATATTTT | CASSPSRGSGNTIYF
TRBJ1-1 | - | - | TRBV5-1 | TGCGCCAGCAGCTTCCGCGGGGGGGAGAACACTGAAGCTTTCTTT | CASSFRGGENTEAFF
TRBJ1-6 | - | - | TRBV7-2 | TGTGCCAGCAGCTTAGGACAGCTTCCTAATTCACCCCTCCACTTT | CASSLGQLPNSPLHF
TRBJ1-1 | once | - | TRBV19 | TGTGCCAGTAGTATGGGCCCAGGGAGGGGGGGCACTGAAGCTTTCTTT | CASSMGPGRGGTEAFF
TRBJ2-5 | - | - | TRBV5-1 | TGCGCCAGCAGCTTGGAAGGAGGTAAAGAGACCCAGTACTTC | CASSLEGGKETQYF
TRBJ1-5 | - | - | TRBV10-3 | TGTGCCATCAGTGAGTCTGCCCAGGTTGGCAATCAGCCCCAGCATTTT | CAISESAQVGNQPQHF
TRBJ1-2 | - | TRBD1 | TRBV5-6 | TGTGCCAGCAGCATCGGGACAGGGAACTATGGCTACACCTTC | CASSIGTGNYGYTF
TRBJ1-6 | - | - | TRBV2 | TGTGCCAGCAGTGAGGTCAGAAATTCACCCCTCCACTTT | CASSEVRNSPLHF
TRBJ1-2 | - | - | TRBV2 | TGTGCCAGCAGTGATCGGACAGCTAAAGGGGGCTACACCTTC | CASSDRTAKGGYTF
TRBJ1-5 | - | - | TRBV4-1 | TGCGCCAGCAGCCAAGAACAGTGGGCGCAGGCCCAGCATTTT | CASSQEQWAQAQHF
TRBJ1-2 | - | - | TRBV6-5 | TGTGCCAGCAGTTACGAGGGTGGCTACACCTTC | CASSYEGGYTF
TRBJ1-2 | - | - | TRBV9 | TGTGCCAGCAGCGCCCAGACAGTTGACTATGGCTACACCTTC | CASSAQTVDYGYTF
TRBJ1-1 | - | - | TRBV30 | TGTGCCTGTACCAGTACTAATTTGAACACTGAAGCTTTCTTT | CACTSTNLNTEAFF
TRBJ1-5 | - | - | TRBV18 | TGTGCCAGCTCACCGGGGGCTCGTCAGCCCCAGCATTTT | CASSPGARQPQHF
TRBJ2-2 | - | TRBD2 | TRBV6-5 | TGTGCCAGCAGTTACGAGGGGAGGGGCACCGGGGAGCTGTTTTTT | CASSYEGRGTGELFF
TRBJ1-2 | - | - | TRBV19 | TGTGCCAGTAGTATAAACTTCGAGATTGCATTACGCTATGGCTACACCTTC | CASSINFEIALRYGYTF
TRBJ2-3 | few | - | TRBV24-1 | TGTGCCACCAGTGAGGCGGCCACAGATACGCAGTATTTT | CATSEAATDTQYF